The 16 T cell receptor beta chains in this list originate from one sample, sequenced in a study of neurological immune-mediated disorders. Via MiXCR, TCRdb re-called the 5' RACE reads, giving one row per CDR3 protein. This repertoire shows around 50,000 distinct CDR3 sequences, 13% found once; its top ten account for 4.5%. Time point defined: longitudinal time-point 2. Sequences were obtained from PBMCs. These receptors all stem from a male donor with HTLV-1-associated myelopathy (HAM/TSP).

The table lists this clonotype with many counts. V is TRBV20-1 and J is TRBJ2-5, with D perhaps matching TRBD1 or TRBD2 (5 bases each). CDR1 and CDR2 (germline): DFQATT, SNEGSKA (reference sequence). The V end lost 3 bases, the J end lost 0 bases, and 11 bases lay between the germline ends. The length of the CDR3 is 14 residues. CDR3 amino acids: CSASQGRHQETQYF. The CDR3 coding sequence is TGCAGTGCTAGTCAGGGACGGCACCAAGAGACCCAGTACTTC.

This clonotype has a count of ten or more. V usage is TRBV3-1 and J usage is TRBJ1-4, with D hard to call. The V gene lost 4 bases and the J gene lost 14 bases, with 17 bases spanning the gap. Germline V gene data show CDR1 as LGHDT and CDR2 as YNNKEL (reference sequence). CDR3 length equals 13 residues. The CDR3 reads CASSRVMSSGLFF. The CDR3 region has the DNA TGTGCCAGCAGCCGCGTGATGTCAAGTGGGCTGTTTTTT.

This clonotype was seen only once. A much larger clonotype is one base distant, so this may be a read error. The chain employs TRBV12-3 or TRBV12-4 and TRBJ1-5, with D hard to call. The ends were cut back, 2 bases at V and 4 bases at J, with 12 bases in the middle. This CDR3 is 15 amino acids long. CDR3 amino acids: CASSLFDGLNQPQHF. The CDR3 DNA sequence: TGTGCCAGCAGTTTATTCGATGGGTTAAATCAGCCCCAGCATTTT.

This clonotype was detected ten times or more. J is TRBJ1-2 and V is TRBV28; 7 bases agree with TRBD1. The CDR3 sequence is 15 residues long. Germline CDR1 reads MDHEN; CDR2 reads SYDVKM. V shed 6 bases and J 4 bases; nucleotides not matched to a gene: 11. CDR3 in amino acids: CASRSQGDIAYGYTF. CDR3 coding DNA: TGTGCCAGCAGATCGCAGGGGGACATCGCCTATGGCTACACCTTC.

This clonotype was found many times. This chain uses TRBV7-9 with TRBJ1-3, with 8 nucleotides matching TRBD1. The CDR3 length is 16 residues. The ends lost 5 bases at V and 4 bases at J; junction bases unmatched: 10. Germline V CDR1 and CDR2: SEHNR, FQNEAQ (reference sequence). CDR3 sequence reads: CASSQKTGDYGNTIYF. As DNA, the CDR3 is TGTGCCAGCAGCCAGAAGACAGGGGATTACGGAAACACCATATATTTT.

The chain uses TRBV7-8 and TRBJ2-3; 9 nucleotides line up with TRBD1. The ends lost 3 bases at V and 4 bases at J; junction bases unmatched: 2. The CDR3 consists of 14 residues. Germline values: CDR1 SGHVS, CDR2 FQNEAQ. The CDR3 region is CASSFDRGSDTQYF. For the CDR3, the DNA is TGTGCCAGCAGCTTCGACAGGGGGTCAGATACGCAGTATTTT.

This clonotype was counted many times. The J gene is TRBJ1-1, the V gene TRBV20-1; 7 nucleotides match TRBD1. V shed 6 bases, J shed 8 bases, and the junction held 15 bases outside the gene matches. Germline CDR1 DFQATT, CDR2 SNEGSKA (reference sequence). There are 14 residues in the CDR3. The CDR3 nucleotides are TGCAGTGCACCCCGGGACAGTGGGCGGATGGAAGCTTTCTTT. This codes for CSAPRDSGRMEAFF.

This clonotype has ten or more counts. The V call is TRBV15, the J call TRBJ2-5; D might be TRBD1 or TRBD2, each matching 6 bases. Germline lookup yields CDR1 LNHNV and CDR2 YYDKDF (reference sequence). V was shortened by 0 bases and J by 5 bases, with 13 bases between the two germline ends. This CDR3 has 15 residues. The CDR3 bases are TGTGCCACCAGCAGAGATCGGGGGCAGGGGGAGACCCAGTACTTC. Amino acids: CATSRDRGQGETQYF.

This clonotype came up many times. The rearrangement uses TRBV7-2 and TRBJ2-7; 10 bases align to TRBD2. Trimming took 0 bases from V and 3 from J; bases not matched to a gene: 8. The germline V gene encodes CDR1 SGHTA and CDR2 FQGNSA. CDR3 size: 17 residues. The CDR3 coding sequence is TGTGCCAGCAGCTTAGCGGCCGCTAGCGGGGGAGGCTACGAGCAGTACTTC. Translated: CASSLAAASGGGYEQYF. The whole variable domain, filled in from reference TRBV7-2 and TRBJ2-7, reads GAGVSQSPSNKVTEKGKDVELRCDPISGHTALYWYRQSLGQGLEFLIYFQGNSAPDKSGLPSDRFSAERTGGSVSTLTIQRTQQEDSAVYLCASSLAAASGGGYEQYFGPGTRLTVT.

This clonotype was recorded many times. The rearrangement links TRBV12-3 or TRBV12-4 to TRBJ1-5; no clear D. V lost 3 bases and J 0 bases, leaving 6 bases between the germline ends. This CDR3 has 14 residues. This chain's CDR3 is CASSFMGSNQPQHF. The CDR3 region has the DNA TGTGCCAGCAGTTTTATGGGTAGCAATCAGCCCCAGCATTTT.

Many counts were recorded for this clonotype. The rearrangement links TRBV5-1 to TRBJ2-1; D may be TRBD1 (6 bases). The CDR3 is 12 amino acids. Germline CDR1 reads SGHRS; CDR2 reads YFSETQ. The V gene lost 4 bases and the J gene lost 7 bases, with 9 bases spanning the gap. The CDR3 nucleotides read TGCGCCAGCAGCCCGACAGGAAATGAGCAGTTCTTC. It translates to CASSPTGNEQFF.

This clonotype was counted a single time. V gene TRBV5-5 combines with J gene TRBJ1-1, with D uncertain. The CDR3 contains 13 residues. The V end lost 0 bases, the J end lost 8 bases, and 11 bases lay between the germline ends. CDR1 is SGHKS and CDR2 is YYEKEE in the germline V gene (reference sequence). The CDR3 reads CASSLAGRPEAFF. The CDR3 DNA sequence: TGTGCCAGCAGCTTGGCGGGCAGGCCAGAAGCTTTCTTT.

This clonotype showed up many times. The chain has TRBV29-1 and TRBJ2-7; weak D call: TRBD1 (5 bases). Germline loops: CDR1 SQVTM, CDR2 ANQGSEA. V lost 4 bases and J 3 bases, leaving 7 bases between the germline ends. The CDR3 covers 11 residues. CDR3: CSVARDYEQYF. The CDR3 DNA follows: TGCAGCGTTGCCAGGGACTACGAGCAGTACTTC.

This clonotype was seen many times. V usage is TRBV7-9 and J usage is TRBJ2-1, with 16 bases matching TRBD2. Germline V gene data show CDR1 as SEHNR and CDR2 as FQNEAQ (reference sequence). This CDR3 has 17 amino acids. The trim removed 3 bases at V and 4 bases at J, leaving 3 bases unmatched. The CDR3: CASSFGTSGGEYNEQFF. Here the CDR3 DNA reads TGTGCCAGCAGCTTCGGGACTAGCGGGGGGGAGTACAATGAGCAGTTCTTC.

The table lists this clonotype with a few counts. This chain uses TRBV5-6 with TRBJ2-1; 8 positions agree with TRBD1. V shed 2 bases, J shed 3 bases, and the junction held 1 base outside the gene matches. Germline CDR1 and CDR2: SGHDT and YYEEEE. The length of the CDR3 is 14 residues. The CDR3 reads CASSFGQGYNEQFF. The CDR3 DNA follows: TGTGCCAGCAGCTTCGGACAGGGCTACAATGAGCAGTTCTTC.

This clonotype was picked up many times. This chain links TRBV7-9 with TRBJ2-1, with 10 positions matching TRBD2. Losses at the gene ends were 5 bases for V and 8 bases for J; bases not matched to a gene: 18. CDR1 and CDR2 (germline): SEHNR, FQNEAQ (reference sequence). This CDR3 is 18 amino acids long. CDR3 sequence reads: CASSPPSGGAQWRDEQFF. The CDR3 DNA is TGTGCCAGCAGCCCCCCCAGCGGGGGGGCCCAGTGGCGCGATGAGCAGTTCTTC.